The 29 T cell receptor beta chains in this list originate from one sample, sequenced in a study of cytomegalovirus exposure and HLA in healthy donors. 60 Vbeta and 13 Jbeta primers were used in PCR. Assay: immunoSEQ multiplex PCR; the TCRdb copy retains only in-frame clones and omits some. The table shows some 110,000 clones, with roughly 77% occurring only once. The sequenced material came from PBMCs. The source of these receptors is a man aged 50 to 59 in good health and CMV-seropositive.

The chain employs TRBV27 and TRBJ1-1, with 8 bases that match TRBD1. Germline V gives CDR1 MNHEY, CDR2 SMNVEV (reference sequence). V lost 5 bases to trimming and J lost 1 base; unmatched junction nucleotides: 6. The CDR3 loop spans 15 amino acids. CDR3 sequence reads: CASSPYGQGNTEAFF. In DNA, the CDR3 is TGTGCCAGCAGTCCCTACGGACAGGGGAACACTGAAGCTTTCTTT.

The chain recombines TRBV7-2 with TRBJ2-3; perhaps TRBD2 as D (6 bases). The CDR3 length is 16 residues. Per germline, CDR1 SGHTA and CDR2 FQGNSA. The V end lost 5 bases, the J end lost 0 bases, and 15 bases lay between the germline ends. As DNA, the CDR3 is TGTGCCAGCAGCCTCCCGCGGGGAACAAGCACAGATACGCAGTATTTT. This translates into CASSLPRGTSTDTQYF.

In this sample, this clone turned up a few times. The V gene is TRBV19, the J gene TRBJ2-5; TRBD1 matches 12 bases. The CDR3 is 16 residues long. V dropped 4 bases and J dropped 6; count of bases not matched to a gene: 9. Germline CDR1 reads LNHDA; CDR2 reads SQIVND (reference sequence). The DNA of the CDR3 is TGTGCCAGTAGTAATCCGGGGACAGGGGGCGGAAAGACCCAGTACTTC. It specifies CASSNPGTGGGKTQYF.

This rearrangement joins TRBV4-2 to TRBJ2-7, with D unclear. Germline V gene data show CDR1 as LGHNA and CDR2 as YNFKEQ. The V gene lost 0 bases and the J gene lost 2 bases, with 8 bases spanning the gap. The CDR3 runs 14 residues. CDR3 coding DNA: TGTGCCAGCAGCCAAGAAGACACCCCCTACGAGCAGTACTTC. Translated, it gives CASSQEDTPYEQYF.

The genes are TRBV29-1 and TRBJ2-5, with D perhaps TRBD2 (5 bases). V shed 3 bases and J shed 2 bases, with 10 bases lying between them. CDR1 and CDR2 (germline): SQVTM, ANQGSEA. The CDR3 has 13 amino acids. CDR3 coding DNA: TGCAGCGTTGATCGGGGAATTCAAGAGACCCAGTACTTC. Protein product: CSVDRGIQETQYF.

The chain employs TRBV30 and TRBJ1-1; TRBD1 is a possible D gene (5 bases). The CDR3 consists of 13 residues. Trimming took 5 bases from V and 4 from J, leaving 14 bases between them. In germline, CDR1 is GTSNPN, CDR2 SVGIG (reference sequence). The CDR3 is CAWGRAVSTEAFF. The CDR3 DNA is TGTGCCTGGGGCAGGGCGGTTAGCACTGAAGCTTTCTTT.

The V call is TRBV6-5, the J call TRBJ1-6, with D possibly matching TRBD1 (6 bases). The CDR3 contains 14 residues. V was clipped by 6 bases and J by 9 bases, with 15 bases between them. CDR1 is MNHEY, CDR2 SVGAGI, per germline. The chain's CDR3 is CASSRQAEPSPLHF. The CDR3 DNA is TGTGCCAGCAGCCGACAGGCCGAGCCTTCACCCCTCCACTTT.

The gene calls are TRBV14 and TRBJ2-7, with D unclear. The CDR3 contains 12 residues. Germline assignment: CDR1 SGHDN and CDR2 FVKESK. Trimming removed 4 bases from V and 3 bases from J, with 7 bases in between. CDR3 in amino acids: CASSLTSYEQYF. For the CDR3, the DNA is TGTGCCAGCAGCCTCACGAGCTACGAGCAGTACTTC.

The chain combines TRBV28 with TRBJ1-1; a possible D gene is TRBD1 (5 bases). The V gene lost 7 bases and the J gene lost 11 bases, with 20 bases spanning the gap. There are 13 residues in the CDR3. From germline, CDR1 is MDHEN and CDR2 SYDVKM. The CDR3 is CASTFLGEGGAFF. CDR3 nucleotides: TGTGCCAGCACCTTCCTGGGGGAGGGAGGGGCTTTCTTT. Full variable domain (outside the CDR3, taken from reference TRBV28 and TRBJ1-1): DVKVTQSSRYLVKRTGEKVFLECVQDMDHENMFWYRQDPGLGLRLIYFSYDVKMKEKGDIPEGYSVSREKKERFSLILESASTNQTSMYLCASTFLGEGGAFFGQGTRLTVV.

The genes are TRBV5-1 and TRBJ1-1; 7 bases fit TRBD1. This CDR3 is built from 14 residues. V gave up 5 bases and J gave up 0 bases; unmatched junction bases: 4. Per germline, CDR1 SGHRS and CDR2 YFSETQ. CDR3 nucleotide sequence: TGCGCCAGCAGGGGCGGGACAGTGAACACTGAAGCTTTCTTT. The encoded protein is CASRGGTVNTEAFF.

V and J are TRBV7-8 and TRBJ1-2; a possible D gene is TRBD1 (6 bases). V was trimmed by 2 bases and J by 6 bases, leaving 16 bases between them. Germline V gene data show CDR1 as SGHVS and CDR2 as FQNEAQ. The CDR3 extends over 15 amino acids. CDR3 nucleotides: TGTGCCAGCAGCTTAAACCTACAGGGTGAGAATGGCTACACCTTC. Translating gives CASSLNLQGENGYTF.

In its sample, this clone was seen once. V and J are TRBV19 and TRBJ1-5, with 9 bases fitting TRBD1. Germline loops: CDR1 LNHDA, CDR2 SQIVND (reference sequence). The CDR3 length is 16 residues. The ends lost 5 bases at V and 4 bases at J; junction bases unmatched: 9. The DNA for the CDR3 is TGTGCCAGTAGTGGGGGACAGGGCCAACCGAATCAGCCCCAGCATTTT. It encodes CASSGGQGQPNQPQHF.

This clone was detected a few times. The chain joins TRBV5-1 to TRBJ2-3, with D tentatively TRBD2 (5 bases). Germline lookup yields CDR1 SGHRS and CDR2 YFSETQ. V dropped 6 bases and J dropped 5 bases, with 16 bases sitting between them. The length of the CDR3 is 14 residues. CDR3 sequence: CASTPDTGGDTQYF. CDR3 nucleotides: TGCGCCAGCACCCCTGACACCGGAGGAGATACGCAGTATTTT.

The chain is built from TRBV5-1 and TRBJ1-2, with D maybe TRBD1 (6 bases). The germline gives CDR1 SGHRS, CDR2 YFSETQ. V was clipped by 4 bases and J by 8 bases, with 15 bases between them. CDR3 length: 13 amino acids. The CDR3, as DNA: TGCGCCAGCAGCATCGAGGGGGGGGGAGGCTACACCTTC. It yields the protein CASSIEGGGGYTF.

The V call is TRBV30, the J call TRBJ2-7; D is perhaps TRBD1 (6 bases). Germline V gene data show CDR1 as GTSNPN and CDR2 as SVGIG (reference sequence). The CDR3 spans 13 residues. V was trimmed by 3 bases and J by 5 bases, leaving 14 bases between them. The DNA of the CDR3 is TGTGCCTGGAGCCAGGGGAATTTCCACGAGCAGTACTTC. Its protein product is CAWSQGNFHEQYF.

The DNA for the CDR3 is TGTGCCAGCAGTTTGGTGGAGGGAAGGACTGAAGCTTTCTTT. Protein sequence: CASSLVEGRTEAFF. This chain uses TRBV27 with TRBJ1-1, with no clear D. The CDR3 is 14 amino acids. Trimming cost V 3 bases and J 5 bases, with 13 bases left between them. The germline gives CDR1 MNHEY, CDR2 SMNVEV (reference sequence).

V and J are TRBV28 and TRBJ1-2; 7 bases match TRBD1. Germline values: CDR1 MDHEN, CDR2 SYDVKM. The length of the CDR3 is 14 residues. V gave up 3 bases and J gave up 7 bases; unmatched junction bases: 8. For the CDR3, the DNA is TGTGCCAGCAGTTTGACCACAGGGGACTCTGGCTACACCTTC. This translates into CASSLTTGDSGYTF.

This clone appeared once. The chain joins TRBV6-5 to TRBJ2-7; no firm D call. The CDR3 sequence is 13 residues long. With 0 bases removed from V and 3 bases from J, the gap between germline ends came to 6 bases. Looked up from germline, CDR1 is MNHEY and CDR2 is SVGAGI. For the CDR3, the DNA is TGTGCCAGCAGTTACTCGGGCTACTACGAGCAGTACTTC. It yields the protein CASSYSGYYEQYF.

V is TRBV14 and J is TRBJ1-4; 7 nucleotides agree with TRBD1. Trimming removed 2 bases from V and 7 bases from J; junction bases left unmatched: 10. Germline loops: CDR1 SGHDN, CDR2 FVKESK. The CDR3 spans 16 residues. The CDR3: CASSQSLLTGSEKLFF. The CDR3 nucleotides read TGTGCCAGCAGCCAATCACTATTGACAGGGAGTGAAAAACTGTTTTTT.

J is TRBJ2-5 and V is TRBV4-1, with 9 bases that match TRBD1. The length of the CDR3 is 17 residues. Per germline, CDR1 MGHRA and CDR2 YSYEKL. V lost 1 base to trimming and J lost 4 bases; unmatched junction nucleotides: 10. The CDR3 DNA follows: TGCGCCAGCAGCCAAGGAATGGGGGACAGGGAACGAGAGACCCAGTACTTC. It yields the protein CASSQGMGDRERETQYF.

The V and J genes are TRBV6-1 and TRBJ2-2; 9 bases fit TRBD1. V shed 2 bases, J shed 5 bases, and the junction held 6 bases outside the gene matches. This CDR3 has 16 amino acids. Germline CDR1 is MNHNS and CDR2 is SASEGT. This CDR3 reads CASSERGQGMTGELFF. DNA of the CDR3: TGTGCCAGCAGTGAAAGGGGACAGGGTATGACCGGGGAGCTGTTTTTT.

The chain uses TRBV5-1 and TRBJ1-4; tentatively, D is TRBD1 (6 bases). V shed 5 bases and J shed 6 bases, with 14 bases lying between them. The CDR3 covers 14 residues. The germline V gene encodes CDR1 SGHRS and CDR2 YFSETQ. The CDR3 is CASRPGDVDEKLFF. The CDR3, as DNA: TGCGCCAGCAGACCAGGGGATGTGGATGAAAAACTGTTTTTT.

The chain combines TRBV5-1 with TRBJ2-5, with 8 positions matching TRBD2. The J call may be in error: the DNA end matches TRBJ2-7 better. The germline V gene has CDR1 SGHRS and CDR2 YFSETQ. The CDR3 covers 14 residues. DNA of the CDR3: TGCGCCAGCAGCGAAGCGGGAGAAGCCCACGAGCAGTACTTC. Translated: CASSEAGEAHEQYF.

This CDR3 reads CASSIQLAGNNEQFF. CDR3 nucleotide sequence: TGTGCCAGTAGTATACAACTAGCGGGAAACAATGAGCAGTTCTTC. The chain recombines TRBV19 with TRBJ2-1; 10 bases are a match to TRBD2. Trimming cost V 2 bases and J 5 bases; bases outside gene matches: 3. This CDR3 region has 15 residues. From germline, CDR1 is LNHDA and CDR2 SQIVND (reference sequence).

The chain employs TRBV2 and TRBJ2-7, with a possible D match to TRBD2 (6 bases). V was pared by 1 base and J by 9 bases, with 13 bases between. Germline V gene lookup returns CDR1 SNHLY and CDR2 FYNNEI. The CDR3 runs 13 residues. The CDR3 nucleotides read TGTGCCAGCAGTGAAGAGGCGGGGTCGTTGCAGTACTTC. Residues: CASSEEAGSLQYF. The entire variable domain, with the rest obtained from reference TRBV2 and TRBJ2-7, is as follows: EPEVTQTPSHQVTQMGQEVILRCVPISNHLYFYWYRQILGQKVEFLVSFYNNEISEKSEIFDDQFSVERPDGSNFTLKIRSTKLEDSAMYFCASSEEAGSLQYFGPGTRLTVT.

Notes on this clone: At one end the junction does not follow the germline gene, possibly because of a read error. The sample carries other DNA sequences with the same CDR3. The CDR3 loop is CASSLRINYGYTF. In DNA, the CDR3 is TGCGCCAGCAGTCTGAGAATTAACTATGGCTACACCTTC. The J gene is TRBJ1-2, the V gene TRBV28; D is unclear. Germline-derived CDR1 and CDR2 are MDHEN and SYDVKM. The CDR3 is made up of 13 amino acids.

The chain links TRBV7-8 to TRBJ1-6, with no clear D. Looked up from germline, CDR1 is SGHVS and CDR2 is FQNEAQ. The CDR3 consists of 13 residues. V lost 4 bases, J lost 7 bases, and 8 bases lay in between. DNA for the CDR3: TGTGCCAGCAGCTCTGGACTAAATTCACCCCTCCACTTT. It specifies CASSSGLNSPLHF. Combining the CDR3 with reference TRBV7-8 and TRBJ1-6 gives the whole variable domain GAGVSQSPRYKVAKRGQDVALRCDPISGHVSLFWYQQALGQGPEFLTYFQNEAQLDKSGLPSDRFFAERPEGSVSTLKIQRTQQEDSAVYLCASSSGLNSPLHFGNGTRLTVT.

The chain's CDR3 is CASTLVGANVLTF. CDR3 sequence (DNA): TGTGCCAGCACCCTTGTTGGGGCCAACGTCCTGACTTTC. This chain links TRBV7-3 with TRBJ2-6; D remains unclear. Trimming left V 7 bases short and J 3 bases short, with 7 bases between. Germline CDR1 reads SGHTA; CDR2 reads FQGTGA. CDR3 length: 13 residues.

The chain carries TRBV5-8 and TRBJ2-5; TRBD1 agrees at 9 bases. CDR3 length: 12 amino acids. J was trimmed by 7 bases and V by 4 bases; bases with no gene match: 2. Germline assignment: CDR1 SGHTS and CDR2 YDEGEE. CDR3 nucleotide sequence: TGTGCCAGCAGCCCGACAGGGGGGACCCAGTACTTC. It specifies CASSPTGGTQYF. The full variable domain, rest sourced from reference TRBV5-8 and TRBJ2-5, is EAGVTQSPTHLIKTRGQQATLRCSPISGHTSVYWYQQALGLGLQFLLWYDEGEERNRGNFPPRFSGRQFPNYSSELNVNALELEDSALYLCASSPTGGTQYFGPGTRLLVL.